A single sample gave rise to the 6 T cell receptor beta chains below, sequenced in a study of cytomegalovirus exposure and HLA in healthy donors. The PCR was carried out with 60 Vbeta primers and 13 Jbeta primers. The data were produced by immunoSEQ multiplex PCR, yet TCRdb's version contains in-frame clones alone and is incomplete. The table records approximately 150,000 clones, 76% of them present only once. Sequencing was performed on PBMCs. These receptors all come from a male donor in good health and CMV-seronegative.

The CDR3 reads CSVGGDYLSSYNEQFF. CDR3 nucleotide sequence: TGCAGCGTAGGAGGGGACTATCTGAGCTCCTACAATGAGCAGTTCTTC. This rearrangement joins TRBV29-1 to TRBJ2-1; 7 bases line up with TRBD2. This CDR3 has 16 residues. Germline CDR1 is SQVTM and CDR2 is ANQGSEA. J gave up 0 bases and V 6 bases, and 11 bases lay outside the gene matches.

Only a few counts were recorded for this clone. One end of the junction varies from germline; a read error may be responsible. V and J are TRBV7-9 and TRBJ1-2, with 9 bases lining up with TRBD1. CDR3 size: 15 residues. Per the germline V gene, CDR1 is SEHNR and CDR2 is FQNEAQ (reference sequence). The chain's CDR3 is CSSSLGAGTGYGYTF. CDR3 coding DNA: TGTTCCAGCAGCTTAGGGGCCGGGACAGGGTATGGCTACACCTTC.

V is TRBV6-5 and J is TRBJ1-1; TRBD1 matches at 8 bases. Per germline, CDR1 MNHEY and CDR2 SVGAGI. The CDR3 is 12 amino acids. The V gene end was trimmed by 6 bases and the J gene end by 10 bases; junction bases not matched to a gene: 7. The CDR3 nucleotides read TGTGCCAGCAGCGCCCAACAGGGGGGAGCTTTCTTT. Amino acid sequence: CASSAQQGGAFF.

The chain is built from TRBV28 and TRBJ1-5; D might be TRBD1 (5 bases). The CDR3 is made up of 16 amino acids. With 6 bases removed from V and 1 base from J, the gap between germline ends came to 16 bases. Germline-derived CDR1 and CDR2 are MDHEN and SYDVKM. The CDR3 reads CASSLGGNRSNQPQHF. The CDR3 coding sequence is TGTGCCAGCAGCCTGGGGGGTAATAGGAGCAATCAGCCCCAGCATTTT.

The chain links TRBV6-6 to TRBJ1-2; tentatively, D is TRBD1 (6 bases). CDR3 length: 15 amino acids. From germline, CDR1 is MNHNY and CDR2 SVGAGI (reference sequence). Trimming left V 2 bases short and J 4 bases short, with 14 bases between. The CDR3: CASSYGQRTIYGYTF. The CDR3 bases are TGTGCCAGCAGTTACGGACAGAGGACGATCTATGGCTACACCTTC.

The rearrangement joins TRBV21-1 to TRBJ2-7; the table's D call, TRBD2, has no DNA check behind it. TRBV21-1 is marked as a pseudogene. CDR3 length: 16 residues. Here the CDR3 DNA reads TGTGCCAGCGGGGGGACACTAGCGGGCCCCGGGGACGAGCAGTACTTC. Its protein product is CASGGTLAGPGDEQYF.